These 32 T cell receptor beta chains share one sample of origin, sequenced in a study of blood T cell repertoires in COVID-19. Generated by immunoSEQ multiplex PCR, the TCRdb table keeps only in-frame clones and is missing some. The sample has about 67,000 clones, roughly 90% seen once. The sample consisted of peripheral blood. The receptors here all came from a woman aged 55-75 years with acute or convalescent COVID-19.

The V gene is TRBV7-9, the J gene TRBJ1-1; TRBD1 matches at 7 bases. V shed 5 bases, J shed 1 base, and the junction held 10 bases outside the gene matches. Germline-derived CDR1 and CDR2 are SEHNR and FQNEAQ (reference sequence). CDR3 length: 16 amino acids. The CDR3 loop is CASSPNLRTGNTEAFF. The CDR3 DNA sequence: TGTGCCAGCAGCCCTAATTTACGGACAGGGAACACTGAAGCTTTCTTT.

The genes are TRBV9 and TRBJ2-2; weak D call: TRBD2 (6 bases). The V and J ends lost 4 bases and 0 bases respectively, with 13 bases between them. CDR1 and CDR2 from the germline V gene are SGDLS and YYNGEE. The CDR3 spans 16 residues. In nucleotides, the CDR3 is TGTGCCAGCAGCCGCCTCTTAGCGGCGAACACCGGGGAGCTGTTTTTT. Its protein product is CASSRLLAANTGELFF. The whole variable domain, remainder taken from reference TRBV9 and TRBJ2-2, is DSGVTQTPKHLITATGQRVTLRCSPRSGDLSVYWYQQSLDQGLQFLIQYYNGEERAKGNILERFSAQQFPDLHSELNLSSLELGDSALYFCASSRLLAANTGELFFGEGSRLTVL.

The chain is built from TRBV7-2 and TRBJ1-2; weak D call: TRBD1 (6 bases). Germline lookup yields CDR1 SGHTA and CDR2 FQGNSA. This CDR3 has 15 amino acids. Trimming removed 1 base at V and 2 bases at J, with 11 bases between. The CDR3 protein is CASSLVTGANYGYTF. In DNA form, the CDR3 reads TGTGCCAGCAGCTTAGTGACAGGTGCCAACTATGGCTACACCTTC.

The chain couples TRBV7-3 to TRBJ2-3; a weak D match, TRBD2 (5 bases). Trimming left V 2 bases short and J 8 bases short, with 17 bases between. Germline V gene data show CDR1 as SGHTA and CDR2 as FQGTGA. The CDR3 is 15 residues long. The CDR3, as DNA: TGTGCCAGCAGCTTAGGGAGAGCTGGCTTGGGTACGCAGTATTTT. This sequence encodes CASSLGRAGLGTQYF. Variable domain in full (rest from reference TRBV7-3 and TRBJ2-3): GAGVSQTPSNKVTEKGKYVELRCDPISGHTALYWYRQSLGQGPEFLIYFQGTGAADDSGLPNDRFFAVRPEGSVSTLKIQRTERGDSAVYLCASSLGRAGLGTQYFGPGTRLTVL.

This chain links TRBV28 with TRBJ1-1; D is unclear. The CDR3 is 11 amino acids. In germline, CDR1 is MDHEN, CDR2 SYDVKM. The V end was cut by 6 bases, the J end by 6 bases, with 8 bases between. This chain's CDR3 is CASRGRPEAFF. DNA of the CDR3: TGTGCCAGCAGGGGGAGGCCTGAAGCTTTCTTT.

This chain joins TRBV4-2 and TRBJ2-3; 8 bases line up with TRBD2. This CDR3 contains 16 residues. The germline CDR1 and CDR2 sequences are LGHNA and YNFKEQ. V dropped 4 bases and J dropped 6; count of bases not matched to a gene: 12. The CDR3 nucleotides read TGTGCCAGCAGCCCGCCGGAAGCGGGAGTGGGGGATACGCAGTATTTT. Translating gives CASSPPEAGVGDTQYF.

This rearrangement joins TRBV20-1 to TRBJ2-1; TRBD1 agrees at 8 bases. Trimming took 3 bases from V and 7 from J; bases not matched to a gene: 8. Germline lookup yields CDR1 DFQATT and CDR2 SNEGSKA (reference sequence). The CDR3 runs to 14 residues. This CDR3 reads CSASSRTGRNEQFF. The CDR3, as DNA: TGCAGTGCTAGTTCCAGGACAGGGAGGAATGAGCAGTTCTTC.

V and J are TRBV11-2 and TRBJ2-5; D perhaps matches TRBD2 (5 bases). Germline V gives CDR1 SGHAT, CDR2 FQNNGV. Trimming pared 4 bases from V and 2 bases from J, leaving 11 bases between. This CDR3 has 14 amino acids. The CDR3 coding sequence is TGTGCCAGCAGCTCCCTTTCGGGGCAAGAGACCCAGTACTTC. Protein: CASSSLSGQETQYF.

This chain connects TRBV2 to TRBJ1-2; 7 nucleotides align to TRBD1. The V and J ends lost 3 bases and 7 bases, in that order; junction bases with no gene match: 8. CDR3 size: 14 residues. Germline V gene data show CDR1 as SNHLY and CDR2 as FYNNEI. The CDR3 loop reads CASSEARGSSGYTF. CDR3 bases: TGTGCCAGCAGTGAGGCCAGGGGGTCAAGTGGCTACACCTTC.

V and J are TRBV4-3 and TRBJ1-1; 10 positions agree with TRBD1. Trimming removed 1 base from V and 7 bases from J; junction bases left unmatched: 6. CDR1 and CDR2 from the germline V gene are LGHNA and YSLEER. The CDR3 sequence is 15 residues long. CDR3 protein: CASSQGSRDRGEAFF. The CDR3 region has the DNA TGCGCCAGCAGCCAAGGGAGCCGGGACAGGGGTGAAGCTTTCTTT.

The chain carries TRBV6-2 or TRBV6-3 and TRBJ2-7; D is unclear. Trimming took 2 bases from V and 9 from J, leaving 8 bases between them. The CDR3 has 11 residues. Looked up from germline, CDR1 is MNHEY and CDR2 is SVGEGT. The CDR3 reads CASSYPPGQYV. As DNA, the CDR3 is TGTGCCAGCAGTTACCCCCCGGGGCAGTACGTC.

The CDR3 protein is CAWVRWAGYNEQFF. As DNA, the CDR3 is TGTGCCTGGGTGAGGTGGGCGGGCTACAATGAGCAGTTCTTC. The genes are TRBV30 and TRBJ2-1; D perhaps matches TRBD2 (5 bases). The CDR3 spans 14 residues. The V and J ends lost 5 bases and 3 bases respectively, with 14 bases between them. Germline loops: CDR1 GTSNPN, CDR2 SVGIG (reference sequence). The whole variable domain, remainder taken from reference TRBV30 and TRBJ2-1, is SQTIHQWPATLVQPVGSPLSLECTVEGTSNPNLYWYRQAAGRGLQLLFYSVGIGQISSEVPQNLSASRPQDRQFILSSKKLLLSDSGFYLCAWVRWAGYNEQFFGPGTRLTVL.

The chain employs TRBV25-1 and TRBJ2-1; a weak D match, TRBD2 (5 bases). The CDR3 is 13 residues long. V was pared by 1 base and J by 13 bases, with 14 bases between. CDR1 and CDR2 (germline): MGHDK, SYGVNS. CDR3 sequence (DNA): TGTGCCAGCAGTGAATCGGACCAACGGGAACAGTTCTTC. The encoded protein is CASSESDQREQFF.

The V and J genes are TRBV6-1 and TRBJ2-7, with D unclear. The V gene's germline CDR1 is MNHNS and CDR2 SASEGT. V lost 1 base, J lost 3 bases, and 4 bases lay in between. The CDR3 runs to 12 residues. In DNA, the CDR3 is TGTGCCAGCAGTGAAGTCCGCTACGAGCAGTACGTC. Translating gives CASSEVRYEQYV.

CDR3 region: CSARVREKLFF. CDR3 DNA: TGCAGTGCTAGAGTGAGGGAAAAACTGTTTTTT. The genes are TRBV20-1 and TRBJ1-4; no reliable D call. Trimming left V 1 base short and J 8 bases short, with 5 bases between. CDR1 is DFQATT and CDR2 is SNEGSKA in the germline V gene (reference sequence). The CDR3 runs 11 residues.

The chain uses TRBV18 and TRBJ2-5; the match to TRBD1 covers 8 bases. In germline, CDR1 is KGHSH, CDR2 LQKENI. This CDR3 is built from 15 residues. Trimming at V came to 2 bases and at J to 2 bases, leaving 4 bases not matched to a gene. This CDR3 is CASSPARQGQETQYF. The CDR3 DNA follows: TGTGCCAGCTCACCAGCCAGACAGGGGCAAGAGACCCAGTACTTC.

This rearrangement joins TRBV19 to TRBJ1-2, with D hard to call. The length of the CDR3 is 16 residues. Germline V gene lookup returns CDR1 LNHDA and CDR2 SQIVND (reference sequence). V lost 4 bases, J lost 5 bases, and 20 bases lay in between. CDR3 sequence: CASSRGLSRGWYGYTF. DNA for the CDR3: TGTGCCAGTAGTAGAGGACTCTCCCGAGGGTGGTATGGCTACACCTTC.

V and J are TRBV2 and TRBJ2-3; no clear D. V was shortened by 7 bases and J by 4 bases, with 12 bases between the two germline ends. CDR1 and CDR2 from the germline V gene are SNHLY and FYNNEI. The CDR3 is 13 residues long. Here the CDR3 DNA reads TGTGCCAGCACACAGAATCGACCAGATACGCAGTATTTT. Amino acid sequence: CASTQNRPDTQYF. Full variable domain (remainder filled in from reference TRBV2 and TRBJ2-3): EPEVTQTPSHQVTQMGQEVILRCVPISNHLYFYWYRQILGQKVEFLVSFYNNEISEKSEIFDDQFSVERPDGSNFTLKIRSTKLEDSAMYFCASTQNRPDTQYFGPGTRLTVL.

The rearrangement links TRBV27 to TRBJ2-4; D is possibly TRBD2 (6 bases). CDR3 length equals 14 residues. With 4 bases removed from V and 9 bases from J, the gap between germline ends came to 16 bases. Per the germline V gene, CDR1 is MNHEY and CDR2 is SMNVEV (reference sequence). This chain's CDR3 is CASSSSLAPSIQYF. The CDR3 coding sequence is TGTGCCAGCAGTTCCAGCCTAGCGCCCAGCATTCAGTACTTC.

V and J are TRBV7-6 and TRBJ2-5, with 9 positions matching TRBD2. The germline CDR1 and CDR2 sequences are SGHVS and FNYEAQ. This CDR3 comprises 16 residues. The junction had 5 bases not matched to a gene; V was cut back by 1 base and J by 2 bases. Here the CDR3 reads CASSLGVAGAQETQYF. The CDR3 nucleotides read TGTGCCAGCAGCTTAGGGGTAGCGGGGGCACAAGAGACCCAGTACTTC.

The chain uses TRBV3-1 (or the pseudogene TRBV3-2) and TRBJ2-3; 8 bases match TRBD2. V shed 4 bases, J shed 0 bases, and the junction held 6 bases outside the gene matches. Germline CDR1 is LGHDT and CDR2 is YNNKEL (reference sequence). This CDR3 contains 16 residues. CDR3 bases: TGTGCCAGCAGCCGGGGCGGGAGGACTAGCACAGATACGCAGTATTTT. Its translation: CASSRGGRTSTDTQYF.

This clone came up once. This rearrangement joins TRBV5-6 to TRBJ1-4; 7 nucleotides line up with TRBD1. J was trimmed by 5 bases and V by 4 bases; bases with no gene match: 2. The CDR3 sequence is 13 residues long. Germline CDR1 and CDR2: SGHDT and YYEEEE. The CDR3 DNA sequence: TGTGCCAGCAGCACGGACAGGAATGAAAAACTGTTTTTT. This encodes CASSTDRNEKLFF. Combining the CDR3 with reference TRBV5-6 and TRBJ1-4 gives the whole variable domain DAGVTQSPTHLIKTRGQQVTLRCSPKSGHDTVSWYQQALGQGPQFIFQYYEEEERQRGNFPDRFSGHQFPNYSSELNVNALLLGDSALYLCASSTDRNEKLFFGSGTQLSVL.

V gene TRBV3-1 (or the pseudogene TRBV3-2) combines with J gene TRBJ2-3, with a weak D call TRBD2 (5 bases). The length of the CDR3 is 14 residues. Trimming cost V 4 bases and J 5 bases, with 13 bases left between them. Germline V gene data show CDR1 as LGHDT and CDR2 as YNNKEL (reference sequence). Here the CDR3 DNA reads TGTGCCAGCAGCCGCGGCAACCGGGGAGATACGCAGTATTTT. Translation gives CASSRGNRGDTQYF.

This clone was seen only once. This chain connects TRBV30 to TRBJ1-5; 8 bases agree with TRBD1. The CDR3 is 13 amino acids. With V trimmed by 5 bases and J by 7 bases, 7 bases remained unmatched. Germline CDR1 is GTSNPN and CDR2 is SVGIG (reference sequence). CDR3 sequence reads: CAWAGGAAQPQHF. The CDR3 DNA is TGTGCCTGGGCAGGGGGCGCAGCGCAGCCCCAGCATTTT.

The chain carries TRBV9 and TRBJ1-1, with TRBD1 matching 7 bases. This CDR3 contains 14 residues. The trim removed 2 bases at V and 5 bases at J, leaving 6 bases unmatched. Germline-derived CDR1 and CDR2 are SGDLS and YYNGEE. This chain's CDR3 is CASSVERGPTEAFF. CDR3 coding DNA: TGTGCCAGCAGCGTTGAAAGGGGGCCGACTGAAGCTTTCTTT.

The J gene is TRBJ1-1, the V gene TRBV5-1; D is perhaps TRBD1 (5 bases). The CDR3 is 15 residues long. Trimming pared 1 base from V and 4 bases from J, leaving 14 bases between. Looked up from germline, CDR1 is SGHRS and CDR2 is YFSETQ. The CDR3 region is CASSLIAGGTTEAFF. In DNA, the CDR3 is TGCGCCAGCAGCTTGATCGCCGGCGGGACCACTGAAGCTTTCTTT.

This chain joins TRBV5-1 and TRBJ2-2; 10 positions match TRBD2. Germline CDR1 and CDR2: SGHRS and YFSETQ. The J segment lost 4 bases and the V segment lost 3 bases, leaving 6 bases of the junction unmatched. The CDR3 covers 16 residues. The CDR3 reads CASSWRAGGSTGELFF. The DNA of the CDR3 is TGCGCCAGCAGCTGGAGAGCGGGGGGGTCCACCGGGGAGCTGTTTTTT.

The chain links TRBV19 to TRBJ1-6; 11 bases match TRBD1. Germline values: CDR1 LNHDA, CDR2 SQIVND (reference sequence). The CDR3 covers 13 residues. Trimming removed 7 bases from V and 8 bases from J; junction bases left unmatched: 1. The CDR3 nucleotides read TGTGCCAGTACGGGACAGGGGGATTCACCCCTCCACTTT. Encoded protein: CASTGQGDSPLHF.

This chain links TRBV10-1 with TRBJ2-2; D gene uncertain. CDR1 is WNHNN and CDR2 is SYGVQD in the germline V gene (reference sequence). Trimming stripped 5 bases from V and 5 bases from J, with 9 bases between. The CDR3 loop spans 13 amino acids. This CDR3 is CASSYEETGELFF. The DNA for the CDR3 is TGCGCCAGCAGTTATGAAGAGACCGGGGAGCTGTTTTTT.

This clone was counted a single time. The chain employs TRBV15 and TRBJ2-3; no clear D. Germline loops: CDR1 LNHNV, CDR2 YYDKDF (reference sequence). V lost 8 bases to trimming and J lost 5 bases, with 14 bases between them. The CDR3 length is 13 residues. The DNA for the CDR3 is TGTGCCACCGACATGGGTTCTGAAGATACGCAGTATTTT. As protein: CATDMGSEDTQYF.

The chain uses TRBV4-1 and TRBJ2-3, with TRBD1 matching over 7 bases. In germline, CDR1 is MGHRA, CDR2 YSYEKL. The V segment lost 2 bases and the J segment 0 bases; nucleotides outside the gene matches: 2. This CDR3 contains 15 residues. CDR3 sequence (DNA): TGCGCCAGCAGCCAACCGGACAGGAGCACAGATACGCAGTATTTT. The encoded protein is CASSQPDRSTDTQYF.

The chain joins TRBV11-2 to TRBJ2-7; TRBD1 matches 7 bases. Germline CDR1 is SGHAT and CDR2 is FQNNGV. The V and J ends lost 3 bases and 1 base, in that order; junction bases with no gene match: 18. This CDR3 has 19 amino acids. This chain's CDR3 is CASSFAFSPRQGNSYEQYV. CDR3 in DNA: TGTGCCAGCAGCTTTGCCTTCTCGCCCCGACAGGGAAATTCCTACGAGCAGTACGTC.